The sequence of this T cell receptor beta chain was determined in a study of cytomegalovirus exposure and HLA in healthy donors. Study conclusions and caveats: Among the sequence variants, a highly shared cluster was likely an artifact of sequencing. What a later analysis showed was that several of the most significant clusters appeared linked to common viral pathogens.

CDR3 length: 15 amino acids. Germline V CDR1 and CDR2: SGDLS, YYNGEE. After removal of 3 bases from V and 4 bases from J, the junction contained 4 bases not matched to a gene. PCR used 60 Vbeta primers and 13 Jbeta primers. Sequencing was performed with immunoSEQ multiplex PCR; in TCRdb, only in-frame clones are kept and a portion is missing. Found here are 100,000 to 150,000 clones, over 65% of them singletons; the top ten hold approximately 10%. In regard to this clone: Its antigen is unidentified.

Sequenced material: PBMCs. The genes are TRBV9 and TRBJ1-4; 9 nucleotides align to TRBD1. This receptor was obtained from a man younger than 45 in good health and CMV-seropositive. The CDR3 spells CASSGRQGGNEKLFF. The CDR3, as DNA: TGTGCCAGCAGCGGAAGACAGGGGGGTAATGAAAAACTGTTTTTT.